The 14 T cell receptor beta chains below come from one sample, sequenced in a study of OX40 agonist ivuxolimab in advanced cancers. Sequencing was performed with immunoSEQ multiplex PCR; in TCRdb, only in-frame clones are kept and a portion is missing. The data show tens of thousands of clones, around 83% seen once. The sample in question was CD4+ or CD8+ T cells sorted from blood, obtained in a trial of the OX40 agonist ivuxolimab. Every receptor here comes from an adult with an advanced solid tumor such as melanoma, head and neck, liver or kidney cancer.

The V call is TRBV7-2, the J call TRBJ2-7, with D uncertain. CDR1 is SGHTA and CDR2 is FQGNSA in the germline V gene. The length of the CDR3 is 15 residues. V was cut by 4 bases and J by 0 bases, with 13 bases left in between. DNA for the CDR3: TGTGCCAGCAGCTCCCCCCCTACCGGCTCCTACGAGCAGTACTTC. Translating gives CASSSPPTGSYEQYF.

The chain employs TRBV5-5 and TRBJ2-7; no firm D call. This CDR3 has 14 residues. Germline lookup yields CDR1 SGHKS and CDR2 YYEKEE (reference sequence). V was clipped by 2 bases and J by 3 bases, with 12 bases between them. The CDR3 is CASSFSGYDYEQYF. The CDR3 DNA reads TGTGCCAGCAGCTTTTCGGGTTACGACTACGAGCAGTACTTC.

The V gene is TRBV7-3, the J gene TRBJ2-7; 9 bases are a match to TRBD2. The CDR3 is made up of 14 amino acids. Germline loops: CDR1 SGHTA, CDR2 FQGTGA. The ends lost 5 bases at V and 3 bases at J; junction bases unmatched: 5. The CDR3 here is CASSPATSGYEQYF. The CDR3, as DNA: TGTGCCAGCAGCCCTGCGACTAGCGGCTACGAGCAGTACTTC.

CDR3 residues: CASSASTGFWGEAFF. DNA of the CDR3: TGTGCCAGCAGCGCCTCAACGGGGTTCTGGGGAGAAGCTTTCTTT. The V call is TRBV9, the J call TRBJ1-1; no clear D gene. Trimming took 3 bases from V and 8 from J, leaving 20 bases between them. This CDR3 is built from 15 residues. Germline V lookup: CDR1 SGDLS, CDR2 YYNGEE.

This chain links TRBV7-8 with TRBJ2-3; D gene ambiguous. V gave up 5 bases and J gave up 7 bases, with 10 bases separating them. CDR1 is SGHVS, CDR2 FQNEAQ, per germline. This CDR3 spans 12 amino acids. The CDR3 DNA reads TGTGCCAGCAGCCCTCAGTCATATACGCAGTATTTT. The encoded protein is CASSPQSYTQYF.

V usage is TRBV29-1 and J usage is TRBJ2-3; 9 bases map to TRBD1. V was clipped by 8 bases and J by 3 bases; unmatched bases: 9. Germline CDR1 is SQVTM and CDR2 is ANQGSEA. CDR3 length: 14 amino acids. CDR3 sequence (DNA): TGCAGCCTCCGACAGGGGGATGCAACAGATACGCAGTATTTT. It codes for CSLRQGDATDTQYF.

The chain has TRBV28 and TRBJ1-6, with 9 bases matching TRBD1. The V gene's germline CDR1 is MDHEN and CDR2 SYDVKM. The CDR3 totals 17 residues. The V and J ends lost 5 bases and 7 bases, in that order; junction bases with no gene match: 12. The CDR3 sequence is CASSAPGQGSGNSPLHF. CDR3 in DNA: TGTGCCAGCAGTGCTCCGGGACAGGGTAGCGGCAATTCACCCCTCCACTTT. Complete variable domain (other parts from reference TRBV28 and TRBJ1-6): DVKVTQSSRYLVKRTGEKVFLECVQDMDHENMFWYRQDPGLGLRLIYFSYDVKMKEKGDIPEGYSVSREKKERFSLILESASTNQTSMYLCASSAPGQGSGNSPLHFGNGTRLTVT.

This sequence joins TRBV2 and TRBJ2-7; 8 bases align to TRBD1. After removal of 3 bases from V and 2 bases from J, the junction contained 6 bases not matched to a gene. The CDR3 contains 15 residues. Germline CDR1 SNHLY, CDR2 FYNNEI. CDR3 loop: CASSENSGGTYEQYF. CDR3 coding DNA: TGTGCCAGCAGTGAGAATTCAGGGGGCACCTACGAGCAGTACTTC.

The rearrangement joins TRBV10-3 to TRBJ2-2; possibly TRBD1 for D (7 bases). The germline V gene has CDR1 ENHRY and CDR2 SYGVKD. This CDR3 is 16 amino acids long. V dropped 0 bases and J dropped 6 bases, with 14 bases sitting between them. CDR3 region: CAISESMEGAAGELFF. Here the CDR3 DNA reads TGTGCCATCAGTGAGTCGATGGAGGGGGCGGCCGGGGAGCTGTTTTTT.

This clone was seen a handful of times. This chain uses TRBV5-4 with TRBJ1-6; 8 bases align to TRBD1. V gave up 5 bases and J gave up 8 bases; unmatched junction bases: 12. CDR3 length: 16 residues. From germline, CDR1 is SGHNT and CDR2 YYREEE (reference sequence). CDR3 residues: CASRVRTGRSDSPLHF. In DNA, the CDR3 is TGTGCCAGCAGAGTTAGGACAGGGCGGTCAGATTCACCCCTCCACTTT.

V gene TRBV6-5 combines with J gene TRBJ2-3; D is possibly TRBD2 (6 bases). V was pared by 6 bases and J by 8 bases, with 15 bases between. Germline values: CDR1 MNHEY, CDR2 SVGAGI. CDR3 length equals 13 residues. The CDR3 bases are TGTGCCAGCAGGAGGGAGGTGGGCGGTACGCAGTATTTT. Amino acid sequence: CASRREVGGTQYF.

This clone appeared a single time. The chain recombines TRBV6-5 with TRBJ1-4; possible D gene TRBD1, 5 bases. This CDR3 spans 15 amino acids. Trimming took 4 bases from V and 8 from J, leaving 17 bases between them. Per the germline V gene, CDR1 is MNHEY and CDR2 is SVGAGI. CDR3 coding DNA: TGTGCCAGCAGTTCCGGACACGGGGTTGGCGAAAAACTGTTTTTT. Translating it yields CASSSGHGVGEKLFF.

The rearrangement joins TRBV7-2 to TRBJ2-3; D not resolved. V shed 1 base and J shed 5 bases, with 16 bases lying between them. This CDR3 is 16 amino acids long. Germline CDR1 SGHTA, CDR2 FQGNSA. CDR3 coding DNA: TGTGCCAGCAGCTTAGTTGCTTCCTCCGGCAGAGATACGCAGTATTTT. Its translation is CASSLVASSGRDTQYF.

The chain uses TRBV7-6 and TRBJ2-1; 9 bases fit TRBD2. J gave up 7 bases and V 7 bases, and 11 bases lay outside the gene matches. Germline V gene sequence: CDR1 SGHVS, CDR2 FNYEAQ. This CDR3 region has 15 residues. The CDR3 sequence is CASKAQAGGTNEQFF. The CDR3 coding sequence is TGTGCCAGCAAAGCCCAAGCGGGGGGCACGAATGAGCAGTTCTTC.